This T cell receptor (beta chain) is drawn from a study of blood T cell repertoires in COVID-19. Measured with immunoSEQ multiplex PCR; TCRdb has only the in-frame clones, and not every one. Among approximately 500,000 clones listed, more than 75% were seen once. J gave up 5 bases and V 4 bases, and 6 bases lay outside the gene matches. Per germline, CDR1 SGHDN and CDR2 FVKESK. The CDR3 has 15 amino acids. V gene TRBV14 combines with J gene TRBJ2-5; 11 nucleotides align to TRBD1. The sequence was obtained from a middle-aged woman who had recovered from COVID-19. What was sequenced was PBMCs or T cells enriched from blood (not recorded which). CDR3 sequence: CASSRRTGGEETQYF. CDR3 coding DNA: TGTGCCAGCAGCCGGAGGACAGGGGGCGAGGAGACCCAGTACTTC.